Each of the 15 T cell receptor beta chains below was sequenced from the same sample in a study of blood T cell repertoires in COVID-19. TCRdb keeps only in-frame clones here, not all; method: immunoSEQ multiplex PCR. The sample carries some 89,000 clones, roughly nine tenths recorded once. Sequenced input: peripheral blood. The receptors derive from a middle-aged man with acute or convalescent COVID-19.

The chain carries TRBV7-2 and TRBJ1-1; 7 bases map to TRBD1. Per the germline V gene, CDR1 is SGHTA and CDR2 is FQGNSA. This CDR3 region has 13 residues. With V trimmed by 4 bases and J by 5 bases, 4 bases remained unmatched. CDR3 region: CASSSQGYTEAFF. Written as DNA, the CDR3 is TGTGCCAGCAGCTCACAGGGGTATACTGAAGCTTTCTTT.

The V and J genes are TRBV27 and TRBJ2-3; D gene unclear. The CDR3 is made up of 13 amino acids. Trimming cost V 5 bases and J 2 bases, with 8 bases left between them. The germline CDR1 and CDR2 sequences are MNHEY and SMNVEV (reference sequence). The DNA for the CDR3 is TGTGCCAGCAGTATTGCGGACACAGATACGCAGTATTTT. Translating gives CASSIADTDTQYF.

The rearrangement uses TRBV2 and TRBJ1-1, with TRBD1 identical over 9 bases. There are 15 residues in the CDR3. In germline, CDR1 is SNHLY, CDR2 FYNNEI. Trimming took 6 bases from V and 1 from J; bases not matched to a gene: 6. The CDR3: CASRREGQGNTEAFF. The CDR3 DNA sequence: TGTGCCAGCAGGCGAGAGGGACAGGGGAACACTGAAGCTTTCTTT.

This clone has only one observation. The rearrangement joins TRBV2 to TRBJ2-7; D not certain. From germline, CDR1 is SNHLY and CDR2 FYNNEI. CDR3 length equals 13 residues. V was shortened by 3 bases and J by 2 bases, with 8 bases between the two germline ends. The CDR3: CASSDGPPYEQYF. The CDR3 DNA reads as TGTGCCAGCAGTGATGGGCCCCCCTACGAGCAGTACTTC.

This sequence joins TRBV7-8 and TRBJ2-7; 7 positions match TRBD1. V lost 4 bases, J lost 7 bases, and 4 bases stayed unmatched. The length of the CDR3 is 12 residues. CDR1 and CDR2 (germline): SGHVS, FQNEAQ. The CDR3: CASSSGGREQYV. As DNA, the CDR3 is TGTGCCAGCAGCTCAGGGGGACGGGAGCAGTACGTC.

The CDR3, as DNA: TGTGCCAGCAGCCCTCTAGGGGCCCTTAATGAAAAACTGTTTTTT. Its translation: CASSPLGALNEKLFF. The rearrangement uses TRBV5-6 and TRBJ1-4, with D possibly TRBD1 on 5 matching bases. The CDR3 is made up of 15 amino acids. Germline V gene lookup returns CDR1 SGHDT and CDR2 YYEEEE. Between the trimmed V and J ends, which lost 4 bases and 4 bases, there was a span of 14 bases.

The V call is TRBV4-1, the J call TRBJ1-2; 11 bases align to TRBD1. The CDR3 sequence is 15 residues long. Germline V gives CDR1 MGHRA, CDR2 YSYEKL. Trimming removed 3 bases from V and 7 bases from J; junction bases left unmatched: 7. The chain's CDR3 is CASSQAWTGGGGYTF. The CDR3 DNA sequence: TGCGCCAGCAGCCAGGCATGGACAGGGGGCGGTGGCTACACCTTC.

The chain uses TRBV12-3 or TRBV12-4 and TRBJ2-7; the match to TRBD2 covers 8 bases. Trimming took 5 bases from V and 4 from J; bases not matched to a gene: 4. The CDR3 covers 13 residues. The CDR3 region is CASSRTSLYEQYF. The DNA for the CDR3 is TGTGCCAGCAGTAGGACTAGCCTATACGAGCAGTACTTC.

The V and J genes are TRBV3-1 (or the pseudogene TRBV3-2) and TRBJ2-1; TRBD2 matches 7 bases. The V gene end was trimmed by 8 bases and the J gene end by 7 bases; junction bases not matched to a gene: 11. The CDR3 is made up of 14 amino acids. CDR1 and CDR2 (germline): LGHDT, YNNKEL (reference sequence). CDR3 nucleotide sequence: TGTGCCAGCCAAGCGGGGCTCGGGGTAAATGAGCAGTTCTTC. This codes for CASQAGLGVNEQFF.

Only a few counts were recorded for this clone. This chain uses TRBV2 with TRBJ1-3; D remains ambiguous. With 2 bases removed from V and 8 bases from J, the gap between germline ends came to 10 bases. This CDR3 region has 13 residues. Germline values: CDR1 SNHLY, CDR2 FYNNEI. CDR3 loop: CASSERRSDTIYF. The CDR3 nucleotides are TGTGCCAGCAGTGAACGGAGAAGTGACACCATATATTTT. Together with reference TRBV2 and TRBJ1-3, the CDR3 gives the full variable domain: EPEVTQTPSHQVTQMGQEVILRCVPISNHLYFYWYRQILGQKVEFLVSFYNNEISEKSEIFDDQFSVERPDGSNFTLKIRSTKLEDSAMYFCASSERRSDTIYFGEGSWLTVV.

The genes are TRBV5-1 and TRBJ2-1, with 11 bases aligning to TRBD2. V dropped 1 base and J dropped 4; count of bases not matched to a gene: 4. The CDR3 contains 16 residues. Germline V gene lookup returns CDR1 SGHRS and CDR2 YFSETQ. The CDR3 protein is CASSLTSGSTYNEQFF. DNA for the CDR3: TGCGCCAGCAGCTTGACTAGCGGGAGTACTTACAATGAGCAGTTCTTC.

DNA of the CDR3: TGTGCCAGCAGTCCGGGACAGGGATACAATGAGCAGTTCTTC. Protein product: CASSPGQGYNEQFF. The chain joins TRBV7-3 to TRBJ2-1; 9 nucleotides agree with TRBD1. The CDR3 spans 14 residues. V shed 6 bases and J 4 bases; nucleotides not matched to a gene: 4. Germline V gives CDR1 SGHTA, CDR2 FQGTGA.

The rearrangement links TRBV7-3 to TRBJ1-6; 8 bases line up with TRBD1. Germline CDR1 is SGHTA and CDR2 is FQGTGA. V shed 1 base, J shed 7 bases, and the junction held 3 bases outside the gene matches. This CDR3 spans 15 amino acids. The CDR3 nucleotides read TGTGCCAGCAGCTTAATGGGGACAGGAAATTCACCCCTCCACTTT. Translation: CASSLMGTGNSPLHF.

The chain recombines TRBV7-9 with TRBJ1-1; D call uncertain. This CDR3 contains 12 residues. Trimming took 5 bases from V and 0 from J, leaving 4 bases between them. Germline V gives CDR1 SEHNR, CDR2 FQNEAQ (reference sequence). Here the CDR3 DNA reads TGTGCCAGCAGCCAGATGAACACTGAAGCTTTCTTT. This codes for CASSQMNTEAFF.

The chain is built from TRBV3-1 (or the pseudogene TRBV3-2) and TRBJ1-4; 9 nucleotides line up with TRBD1. Germline-derived CDR1 and CDR2 are LGHDT and YNNKEL (reference sequence). J was trimmed by 7 bases and V by 6 bases; bases with no gene match: 9. The CDR3 is 15 residues long. CDR3 in DNA: TGTGCCAGCAGTGGACCGGGACAGGGCCCTGAAAAACTGTTTTTT. This translates into CASSGPGQGPEKLFF.